This TCR beta chain was observed in a study of CD8+ T cells in alopecia areata. At the level of the study: Patients in the study were on tofacitinib for 6 to 18 months, then off it for 6 months.

The study, taken as a whole, reports: Higher clonality and more expanded CD8+ clones appeared in lesional than normal scalp.

A remark on this clone: Its antigen is not identified.

V shed 0 bases and J shed 10 bases, with 17 bases lying between them. The CDR3 sequence is 16 residues long. CDR1 and CDR2 (germline): SGHRS, YFSETQ. After isolation, RNA underwent reverse transcription to generate cDNA as the sequencing template. Produced via immunoSEQ multiplex PCR; TCRdb's table is partial and in-frame only. The table has 110,000 to 150,000 clones, around three fifths seen once. Obtained from alopecia areata patients were lesional scalp punch biopsies along with peripheral blood. The rearrangement links TRBV5-1 to TRBJ1-6; tentative D call: TRBD1 (5 bases). The TCR comes from a human donor with alopecia areata. Here the sequenced sample was CD4+ T cells sorted from blood, taken at week 0. The CDR3 loop is CASSLGNGDWGSPLHF. DNA for the CDR3: TGCGCCAGCAGCTTGGGAAACGGGGATTGGGGGTCACCCCTCCACTTT.